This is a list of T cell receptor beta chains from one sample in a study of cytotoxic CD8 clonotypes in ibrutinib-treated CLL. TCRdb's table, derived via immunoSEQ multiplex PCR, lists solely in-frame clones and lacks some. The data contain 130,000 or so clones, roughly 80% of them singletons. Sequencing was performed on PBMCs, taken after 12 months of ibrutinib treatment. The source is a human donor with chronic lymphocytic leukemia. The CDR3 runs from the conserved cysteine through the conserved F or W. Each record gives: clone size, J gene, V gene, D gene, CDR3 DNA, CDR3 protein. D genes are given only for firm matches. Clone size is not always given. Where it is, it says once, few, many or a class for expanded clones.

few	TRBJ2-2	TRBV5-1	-	TGCGCCAGCAGTCTGAAACAGGGGAACACCGGGGAGCTGTTTTTT	CASSLKQGNTGELFF
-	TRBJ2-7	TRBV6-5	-	TGTGCCAGCAGTTACTCTCCAGGGGTGGACTACGAGCAGTACTTC	CASSYSPGVDYEQYF
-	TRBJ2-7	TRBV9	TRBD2	TGTGCCAGCAGCGCAGGTGGGGGGGACGGAGCCTACGAGCAGTACTTC	CASSAGGGDGAYEQYF
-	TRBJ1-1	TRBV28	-	TGTGCCAGCAGTTTAACAGACAACACTGAAGCTTTCTTT	CASSLTDNTEAFF
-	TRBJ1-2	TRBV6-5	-	TGTGCCAGCAGCCAACGCCGGGCCTACTATGGCTACACCTTC	CASSQRRAYYGYTF
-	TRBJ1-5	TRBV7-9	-	TGTGCCAGCACAAAGGGGGGTCGCCAGCCCCAGCATTTT	CASTKGGRQPQHF
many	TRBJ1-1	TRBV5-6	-	TGTGCCAGCAGCTACTCGCACGTCACTGAAGCTTTCTTT	CASSYSHVTEAFF
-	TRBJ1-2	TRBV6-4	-	TGTGCCAGCAGTCGGACACAGAACTATGGCTACACCTTC	CASSRTQNYGYTF
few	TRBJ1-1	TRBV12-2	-	TGTGCAAGTCGCTTATCGAGACAGGGGGCTAATTGGGCTTTCTTT	CASRLSRQGANWAFF
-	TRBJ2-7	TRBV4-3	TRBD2	TGCGCCAGCAGCCAAGTCGGGGAGGGCGAGCAGTACTTC	CASSQVGEGEQYF
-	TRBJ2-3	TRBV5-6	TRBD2	TGTGCCAGCAGCGCCTGGACTAGCGCAGATACGCAGTATTTT	CASSAWTSADTQYF
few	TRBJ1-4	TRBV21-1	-	TGTGCCAGCAGCAAAGGCATAGGTGAAAAACTGTTTTTT	CASSKGIGEKLFF
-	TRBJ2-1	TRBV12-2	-	TGTGCAAGTGAACGCGTTAGGGACAGGGAATACAATGAGCAGTTCTTC	CASERVRDREYNEQFF
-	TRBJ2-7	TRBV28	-	TGTGCCAGCAGTAGTAATAGCGCGGGACTCTCCTACGAGCAGTACTTC	CASSSNSAGLSYEQYF
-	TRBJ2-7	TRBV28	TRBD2	TGTGCCAGCATTTCGGCGGGGGGCTCCTACGAGCAGTACTTC	CASISAGGSYEQYF
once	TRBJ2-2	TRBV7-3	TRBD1	TGTGCCAGCAGCTTAAACAGGGGGGTCACCGGGGAGCTGTTTTTT	CASSLNRGVTGELFF
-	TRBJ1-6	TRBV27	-	TGTGCCAGCAGACGGATGGGTTCACCCCTCCACTTT	CASRRMGSPLHF
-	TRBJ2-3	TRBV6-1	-	TGTGCCAGCAGTGAAGCGGGGGACGGGTGGGTCACAGATACGCAGTATTTT	CASSEAGDGWVTDTQYF
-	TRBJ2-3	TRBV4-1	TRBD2	TGCGCCAGCAGCCAAGTTCTAGCGGGAGGTTCAGATACGCAGTATTTT	CASSQVLAGGSDTQYF
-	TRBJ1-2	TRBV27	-	TGTGCCAGTGGTGACAGGTTTGGTGGCTACACCTTC	CASGDRFGGYTF
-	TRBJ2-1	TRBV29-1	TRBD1	TGCAGCGTCTTCCCTCGGGACAGGGGAAATGAGCAGTTCTTC	CSVFPRDRGNEQFF
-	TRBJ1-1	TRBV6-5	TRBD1	TGTGCCAGCAGTCGCGGACAGGGGGGCACTGAAGCTTTCTTT	CASSRGQGGTEAFF
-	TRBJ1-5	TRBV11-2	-	TGTGCCAGCAGCTTAGGCCCAGGGCCCAATCAGCCCCAGCATTTT	CASSLGPGPNQPQHF
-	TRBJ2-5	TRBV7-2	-	TGTGCCAGCAGCCGGGACACCCAAGAGACCCAGTACTTC	CASSRDTQETQYF
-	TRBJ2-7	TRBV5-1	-	TGCGCCAGCAGCCCATCAGACGTTACCTACGAGCAGTACTTC	CASSPSDVTYEQYF
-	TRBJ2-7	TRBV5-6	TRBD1	TGTGCCAGCAGCTTGAGTTGGACAGGGGAACTCTACGAGCAGTACTTC	CASSLSWTGELYEQYF
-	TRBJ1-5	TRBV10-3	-	TGTGCCATCAGTGAGGTCCAGAATAGCAATCAGCCCCAGCATTTT	CAISEVQNSNQPQHF
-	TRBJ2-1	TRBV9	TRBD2	TGTGCCAGCAGCGTCCCCGGGACTAGCGGGAGAGATGAGCAGTTCTTC	CASSVPGTSGRDEQFF
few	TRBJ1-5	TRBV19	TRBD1	TGTGCCAGTAGTATAGGGGCAACAGGGGGCTTTCAGCCCCAGCATTTT	CASSIGATGGFQPQHF
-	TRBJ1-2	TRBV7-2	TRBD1	TGTGCCAGCAGCTTCCGGGACAGCTCGGACTATGGCTACACCTTC	CASSFRDSSDYGYTF
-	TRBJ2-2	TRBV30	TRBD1	TGTGCCTGGGGACAGGGGCCCGGGGAGCTGTTTTTT	CAWGQGPGELFF
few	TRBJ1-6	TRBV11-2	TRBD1	TGTGCCAGCAGCGTTGGGACAGGAGGAAATAATTCACCCCTCCACTTT	CASSVGTGGNNSPLHF
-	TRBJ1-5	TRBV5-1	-	TGCGCCAGCAGCTTGGGGGGGCAGAGCAATCAGCCCCAGCATTTT	CASSLGGQSNQPQHF
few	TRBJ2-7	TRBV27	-	TGTGCCAGCACCAGTCAACGGGGCGGAGGAGAGCAGTACTTC	CASTSQRGGGEQYF
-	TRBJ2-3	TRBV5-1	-	TGCGCCAGCAGACCCGGGGCAGATACGCAGTATTTT	CASRPGADTQYF
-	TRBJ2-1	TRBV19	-	TGTGCCAGTAGTATTTCCAGGTCCAAAATCTACAATGAGCAGTTCTTC	CASSISRSKIYNEQFF
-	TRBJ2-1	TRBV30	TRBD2	TGTGCCTGGAATCGACTAGCGGGTCACAATGAGCAGTTCTTC	CAWNRLAGHNEQFF
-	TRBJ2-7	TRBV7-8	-	TGTGCCAGCAGCTTAGGACAGAACCCCTACGAGCAGTACTTC	CASSLGQNPYEQYF
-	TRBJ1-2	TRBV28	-	TGTGCCAGCAGTTCCCACGGACGGCCAATAAACACCTTC	CASSSHGRPINTF
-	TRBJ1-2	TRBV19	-	TGTGCCAGTAGTAGTTCCAGGACAGCCGACTACAACTATGGCTACACCTTC	CASSSSRTADYNYGYTF
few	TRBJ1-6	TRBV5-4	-	TGTGCCAGCAGCACGGGACAAGCCAATTCACCCCTCCACTTT	CASSTGQANSPLHF
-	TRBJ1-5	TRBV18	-	TGTGCCAGCTCACCACAGGGATATAGCAATCAGCCCCAGCATTTT	CASSPQGYSNQPQHF
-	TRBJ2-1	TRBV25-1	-	TGTGCCAGCAGTGACAGGGTTTTCTACAATGAGCAGTTCTTC	CASSDRVFYNEQFF
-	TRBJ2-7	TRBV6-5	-	TGTGCCAGCAGTTACGTATCTTCCTACGAGCAGTACTTC	CASSYVSSYEQYF
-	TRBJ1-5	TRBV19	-	TGTGCCAGTAAGGGCCAGATGGTAGAAAATCAGCCCCAGCATTTT	CASKGQMVENQPQHF
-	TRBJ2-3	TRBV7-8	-	TGTGCCAGCACCCATCTCAGCACAGATACGCAGTATTTT	CASTHLSTDTQYF
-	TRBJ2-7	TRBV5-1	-	TGCGCCAGCAGCTTGGCTCCTGGACAGTCCCCCGAGCAGTACTTC	CASSLAPGQSPEQYF
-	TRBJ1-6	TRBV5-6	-	TGTGCCAGCAGCTTGGTTCCGGGAGGCTCACCCCTCCACTTT	CASSLVPGGSPLHF
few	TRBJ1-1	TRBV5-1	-	TGCGCCAGCAGCTTGGCGGGGGGCGCGAACACTGAAGCTTTCTTT	CASSLAGGANTEAFF